This entry is about one T cell receptor (beta chain). The antigen is unknown. Triplicate sorting captured a few hundred thousand cells each from every CD8+ T cell subset. The CDR3 is 16 residues long. Germline CDR1 and CDR2: SGHRS and YFSETQ. UMI labels and 5' RACE were used to prepare the TRB cDNA libraries. Reprocessing the 5' RACE reads, TCRdb reports a single entry for every CDR3 protein and omits DNA. The data include around 160,000 distinct CDR3 sequences; the top ten clones carry around 0.3%. This sample is part of a study of CXCR3-negative and CXCR3-positive naive CD8 T cells. At the level of the study: The libraries yielded 120 million to 150 million TRB reads, about 1.5 +/- 0.3 million each. General observations from the study: Researchers report that CXCR3-positive naive cells carry more hydrophobic TRB CDR3s than CXCR3-negative naive cells. Diversity was high in both naive subsets and much lower in memory cells.

Sequencing was done on a sample of naive CXCR3+ CD8+ T cells from blood. Stated subset: CD45RO-CCR7+CD27+CD95- naive CD8+ T cells expressing CXCR3 (TNR3+). V is TRBV5-1 and J is TRBJ2-2; TCRdb names TRBD1, which stays unverified in the absence of DNA. This clonotype was sampled from a human donor in good health. Some clones in this sample may be carry-over from other donors' samples. Here the CDR3 reads CASSLAPGRRTGELFF.